These 21 T cell receptor beta chains were all obtained from the same sample, sequenced in a study of T cells of healthy individuals. TCRdb fed the 5' RACE reads into MiXCR, producing one record per CDR3 protein. The profile covers tens of thousands of distinct CDR3 sequences, with 15% to 20% appearing a single time and less than 6% taken by the ten largest. These receptors came from a human donor in good health.

This chain joins TRBV4-1 and TRBJ1-5; the D is unclear. The CDR3 has 17 amino acids. CDR1 and CDR2 (germline): MGHRA, YSYEKL. V was pared by 4 bases and J by 0 bases, with 16 bases between. CDR3 in amino acids: CASSPAHTAGSNQPQHF. DNA for the CDR3: TGCGCCAGCAGCCCAGCACACACGGCTGGTAGCAATCAGCCCCAGCATTTT.

This clonotype has only a few counts. CDR3 sequence reads: CASSNLLRATNEKLFF. The CDR3, as DNA: TGTGCCAGTAGTAACCTACTGAGAGCAACTAATGAAAAACTGTTTTTT. The chain combines TRBV19 with TRBJ1-4; D ambiguous. Germline V lookup: CDR1 LNHDA, CDR2 SQIVND (reference sequence). Trimming took 4 bases from V and 0 from J, leaving 12 bases between them. The CDR3 length is 16 residues.

This clonotype came up many times. The chain has TRBV20-1 and TRBJ2-3, with D perhaps matching TRBD1 (5 bases). This CDR3 comprises 12 residues. V shed 6 bases and J shed 6 bases, with 13 bases lying between them. Germline V CDR1 and CDR2: DFQATT, SNEGSKA (reference sequence). The CDR3 region has the DNA TGCAGTGCAACCCCCCAGGGCGATACGCAGTATTTT. Translation gives CSATPQGDTQYF.

This clonotype came up many times. The gene calls are TRBV20-1 and TRBJ1-1; a possible D gene is TRBD1 (6 bases). The CDR3 totals 13 residues. Germline assignment: CDR1 DFQATT and CDR2 SNEGSKA (reference sequence). The V gene lost 3 bases and the J gene lost 5 bases, with 13 bases spanning the gap. CDR3 nucleotide sequence: TGCAGTGCTAGCGGGACAAGCACAACTGAAGCTTTCTTT. The encoded protein is CSASGTSTTEAFF.

The V gene is TRBV24-1, the J gene TRBJ2-1, with 8 bases matching TRBD2. J lost 3 bases, V lost 5 bases, and 5 bases had no gene match. Looked up from germline, CDR1 is KGHDR and CDR2 is SFDVKD. The CDR3 length is 15 residues. This chain's CDR3 is CATSGRREDYNEQFF. CDR3 sequence (DNA): TGTGCCACCAGTGGTAGGCGGGAGGACTACAATGAGCAGTTCTTC.

This clonotype was counted at least ten times. The chain uses TRBV27 and TRBJ2-7, with 10 bases lining up with TRBD1. CDR3 length: 14 residues. Germline V lookup: CDR1 MNHEY, CDR2 SMNVEV (reference sequence). The J segment lost 7 bases and the V segment lost 5 bases, leaving 8 bases of the junction unmatched. CDR3: CASSPGTGVEEQYF. DNA for the CDR3: TGTGCCAGCAGTCCAGGGACAGGGGTGGAGGAGCAGTACTTC.

This clonotype was counted at least ten times. CDR3 nucleotide sequence: TGTGCCAGCAGTTACCCGGGACTAGCGGGCAATGAGCAGTTCTTC. This sequence encodes CASSYPGLAGNEQFF. The rearrangement links TRBV27 to TRBJ2-1, with 12 positions matching TRBD2. V gave up 4 bases and J gave up 6 bases; unmatched junction bases: 4. There are 15 residues in the CDR3. Germline lookup yields CDR1 MNHEY and CDR2 SMNVEV (reference sequence).

Ten or more counts support this clonotype. This chain links TRBV10-2 with TRBJ2-1; no clear D gene. Germline V CDR1 and CDR2: WSHSY, SAAADI. The CDR3 is 12 residues long. V was trimmed by 2 bases and J by 7 bases, leaving 6 bases between them. CDR3 in amino acids: CASSESLNEQFF. CDR3 in DNA: TGCGCCAGCAGTGAGAGTCTTAATGAGCAGTTCTTC.

The rearrangement links TRBV27 to TRBJ2-1; D gene uncertain. The CDR3 extends over 13 amino acids. Trimming cost V 8 bases and J 3 bases, with 11 bases left between them. CDR1 MNHEY and CDR2 SMNVEV come from the germline V gene (reference sequence). The CDR3 region is CASWAANYNEQFF. The CDR3 DNA follows: TGTGCCAGCTGGGCAGCGAACTACAATGAGCAGTTCTTC.

The V call is TRBV2, the J call TRBJ1-1; no clear D gene. The germline V gene encodes CDR1 SNHLY and CDR2 FYNNEI. Trimming cost V 4 bases and J 0 bases, with 9 bases left between them. The CDR3 covers 14 residues. CDR3 sequence: CASSGGFMNTEAFF. For the CDR3, the DNA is TGTGCCAGCAGTGGTGGATTCATGAACACTGAAGCTTTCTTT. Full variable domain (outside the CDR3, taken from reference TRBV2 and TRBJ1-1): EPEVTQTPSHQVTQMGQEVILRCVPISNHLYFYWYRQILGQKVEFLVSFYNNEISEKSEIFDDQFSVERPDGSNFTLKIRSTKLEDSAMYFCASSGGFMNTEAFFGQGTRLTVV.

The rearrangement links TRBV10-2 to TRBJ2-1; TRBD2 matches 13 bases. In germline, CDR1 is WSHSY, CDR2 SAAADI. Losses at the gene ends were 0 bases for V and 8 bases for J; bases not matched to a gene: 4. The CDR3 sequence is 16 residues long. DNA for the CDR3: TGCGCCAGCAGTGAGTCACTAGCGGGGGGGCCGCATGAGCAGTTCTTC. Its translation is CASSESLAGGPHEQFF.

This clonotype was seen repeatedly, ten times or more. The chain has TRBV20-1 and TRBJ1-1, with no clear D. The ends were cut back, 1 base at V and 1 base at J, with 7 bases in the middle. The CDR3 is made up of 13 amino acids. The germline CDR1 and CDR2 sequences are DFQATT and SNEGSKA (reference sequence). The CDR3 sequence is CSARVNRNTEAFF. The CDR3 nucleotides are TGCAGTGCTAGAGTGAACAGGAACACTGAAGCTTTCTTT.

The sample holds many counts of this clonotype. This chain links TRBV25-1 with TRBJ1-6; 7 bases fit TRBD1. This CDR3 is built from 15 residues. The V gene's germline CDR1 is MGHDK and CDR2 SYGVNS. The trim removed 1 base at V and 8 bases at J, leaving 5 bases unmatched. This CDR3 reads CASSELGGSDSPLHF. CDR3 DNA: TGTGCCAGCAGTGAATTAGGGGGCTCGGATTCACCCCTCCACTTT.

This clonotype was observed at least ten times. This chain connects TRBV7-9 to TRBJ2-5; the match to TRBD2 covers 8 bases. The CDR3 has 14 residues. Germline trimming cut 4 bases from V and 3 bases from J; bases unmatched to any gene: 4. Germline CDR1 is SEHNR and CDR2 is FQNEAQ (reference sequence). The CDR3 DNA reads as TGTGCCAGCAGCTCGGGACTAGAGGAAGAGACCCAGTACTTC. Translated, it gives CASSSGLEEETQYF.

This clonotype was found many times. This chain joins TRBV9 and TRBJ2-1, with D perhaps TRBD2 (5 bases). The CDR3 contains 15 residues. The V gene lost 0 bases and the J gene lost 4 bases, with 11 bases spanning the gap. Germline values: CDR1 SGDLS, CDR2 YYNGEE. The CDR3 protein is CASSVDEGSYNEQFF. The DNA for the CDR3 is TGTGCCAGCAGCGTAGACGAGGGTTCATACAATGAGCAGTTCTTC.

The chain joins TRBV7-9 to TRBJ2-3, with TRBD1 matching 7 bases. Germline lookup yields CDR1 SEHNR and CDR2 FQNEAQ (reference sequence). The trim removed 5 bases at V and 5 bases at J, leaving 1 base unmatched. The CDR3 runs to 12 residues. CDR3 amino acids: CASSGDRDTQYF. DNA for the CDR3: TGTGCCAGCAGCGGGGACAGAGATACGCAGTATTTT.

V usage is TRBV7-9 and J usage is TRBJ2-1; 7 bases fit TRBD2. This CDR3 comprises 14 residues. Unmatched junction bases numbered 7, after V lost 6 bases and J lost 5 bases. Germline values: CDR1 SEHNR, CDR2 FQNEAQ (reference sequence). The CDR3 reads CASRPGLVDNEQFF. The CDR3 DNA reads TGTGCCAGCAGACCAGGACTAGTCGACAATGAGCAGTTCTTC.

The chain employs TRBV20-1 and TRBJ2-7; 7 nucleotides agree with TRBD1. CDR3 size: 16 residues. CDR1 is DFQATT and CDR2 is SNEGSKA in the germline V gene (reference sequence). J gave up 0 bases and V 0 bases, and 8 bases lay outside the gene matches. DNA of the CDR3: TGCAGTGCTAGAGACATCGCAGGGGACAGCTCCTACGAGCAGTACTTC. Protein sequence: CSARDIAGDSSYEQYF.

This clonotype was seen only a few times. The chain couples TRBV5-1 to TRBJ1-3; TRBD1 might be the D (5 bases). CDR1 is SGHRS and CDR2 is YFSETQ in the germline V gene. The CDR3 has 17 amino acids. V was clipped by 0 bases and J by 1 base, with 14 bases between them. CDR3 DNA sequence: TGCGCCAGCAGCTTGGACGGGGGGACTCCATCTGGAAACACCATATATTTT. The encoded protein is CASSLDGGTPSGNTIYF.

The chain employs TRBV27 and TRBJ1-2; 7 nucleotides match TRBD1. The CDR3 is made up of 15 amino acids. V was clipped by 7 bases and J by 1 base; unmatched bases: 9. CDR1 and CDR2 (germline): MNHEY, SMNVEV (reference sequence). CDR3 sequence: CASKRGTGDNYGYTF. DNA for the CDR3: TGTGCCAGCAAGCGGGGTACAGGGGATAACTATGGCTACACCTTC.

This chain links TRBV11-2 with TRBJ2-2; no definite D call. The ends were cut back, 5 bases at V and 1 base at J, with 8 bases in the middle. Per germline, CDR1 SGHAT and CDR2 FQNNGV. This CDR3 comprises 14 residues. CDR3 residues: CASSVTGNTGELFF. The DNA for the CDR3 is TGTGCCAGCAGCGTGACTGGGAACACCGGGGAGCTGTTTTTT.